What follows are 8 T cell receptor beta chains derived from one specimen sequenced in a study of TET2 disruption in CD19-targeted CAR T cells. Which antigens these TCRs recognize remains unknown. Treatment given: autologous CTL019 cells: CD19 CAR with 4-1BB and CD3 zeta domains. Clones were sequenced by immunoSEQ multiplex PCR, and TCRdb holds only the in-frame ones, with some missing. The sample's table shows around 27,000 clones. The source material was CD8- CAR+ T cells sorted from cultured blood T cells, sampled for CD19 CAR T cell therapy. Subset reported: CD8-negative CAR-positive T cells from the infusion product. The receptors come from a man between 65 and 85 years old with chronic lymphocytic leukemia.

CDR3 DNA, as far as it was read: TGTGCCAGCAGCGAGGGACACCAGAACACCGGGGAG. It yields the protein CASSEGHQNTGE. The entire CDR3 protein reads CASSEGHQNTGELFF. The gene calls are TRBV5-4 and TRBJ2-2; D may be TRBD1 (6 bases). Sequencing ends 3 residues short of the CDR3 end; the germline J gene provides the rest. The V gene lost 4 bases and the J gene lost 1 base, with 11 bases spanning the gap. Germline V CDR1 and CDR2: SGHNT, YYREEE (reference sequence). The CDR3 loop spans 15 amino acids.

Worth noting for this clone: The CDR3 is cut off 3 residues early in the read; its end comes from the germline J gene. The chain uses TRBV30 and TRBJ2-2, with TRBD2 matching over 11 bases. The CDR3 runs 19 residues. Germline CDR1 is GTSNPN and CDR2 is SVGIG (reference sequence). The V gene end was trimmed by 0 bases and the J gene end by 0 bases; junction bases not matched to a gene: 9. The sequenced part of the CDR3 DNA is TGTGCCTGGAGTGTGTTGGTGCTAGCGGGGGGTGCGAACACCGGGGAG. Protein: CAWSVLVLAGGANTGE. The CDR3, in full, reads CAWSVLVLAGGANTGELFF.

As concerns this clone: Read data end 3 residues before the CDR3 end; the end is taken from the germline J gene. The chain joins TRBV7-9 to TRBJ1-2; perhaps TRBD1 as D (6 bases). From germline, CDR1 is SEHNR and CDR2 FQNEAQ (reference sequence). CDR3 length equals 15 residues. CDR3: CASSLIAGGNNDYTF. The sequenced CDR3 bases are TGTGCCAGCAGTTTAATAGCGGGGGGCAACAATGAC.

Concerning this clone: The CDR3 is cut off 3 residues early in the read; its end comes from the germline J gene. The V call is TRBV20-1, the J call TRBJ2-4, with 11 bases aligning to TRBD2. CDR1 and CDR2 from the germline V gene are DFQATT and SNEGSKA (reference sequence). The CDR3 length is 14 residues. The CDR3 DNA, read in part, is TGCAGTGCTAGAGCCTCTAGCGGGGGGCCCCTT. Its translation: CSARASSGGPL. The CDR3, in full, reads CSARASSGGPLQYF.

The CDR3 sequence is CSVAVQGGGNQPQYF. The part of the CDR3 DNA that was read is TGCAGCGTTGCAGTCCAGGGCGGTGGCAATCAGCCT. This chain links TRBV29-1 with TRBJ2-4, with a possible D match to TRBD1 (5 bases). The read gets to within 3 residues of the CDR3 end, and the germline J gene fills in the rest. This CDR3 spans 15 amino acids. Looked up from germline, CDR1 is SQVTM and CDR2 is ANQGSEA.

Points on this clone: Sequencing ends 3 residues short of the CDR3 end; the germline J gene provides the rest. The chain is built from TRBV18 and TRBJ2-4; the match to TRBD2 covers 11 bases. This CDR3 region has 15 residues. The germline V gene has CDR1 KGHSH and CDR2 LQKENI. CDR3 bases read: TGTGCCAGCTCACCGGGACTAGCGGCCCAAGAGACT. Residues: CASSPGLAAQET. Given in full, the CDR3 is CASSPGLAAQETQYF. Full variable domain (remainder filled in from reference TRBV18 and TRBJ2-4): NAGVMQNPRHLVRRRGQEARLRCSPMKGHSHVYWYRQLPEEGLKFMVYLQKENIIDESGMPKERFSAEFPKEGPSILRIQQVVRGDSAAYFCASSPGLAAQETQYFGAGTRLSVL.

With regard to this clone: The CDR3 goes on 3 residues after the read ends, and that part is filled in from the germline J gene. The V call is TRBV9, the J call TRBJ2-3; D is uncertain. Trimming left V 6 bases short and J 2 bases short, with 16 bases between. Germline V gene lookup returns CDR1 SGDLS and CDR2 YYNGEE. The CDR3 loop spans 15 amino acids. The CDR3 reads CASTLMGSDTDTQYF. Partial CDR3 DNA: TGTGCCAGCACCCTCATGGGCTCAGACACAGATACG.

Remarks on this clone: The read ends 3 residues early relative to the CDR3; the germline J gene fills the gap. Other DNA sequences within the sample encode an identical CDR3. V gene TRBV7-9 combines with J gene TRBJ2-7, with 7 bases that match TRBD1. The CDR3 consists of 13 residues. CDR1 SEHNR and CDR2 FQNEAQ come from the germline V gene (reference sequence). J gave up 2 bases and V 7 bases, and 5 bases lay outside the gene matches. This CDR3 is CASNPDRAYEQYF. Partial CDR3 DNA: TGTGCCAGCAATCCCGACAGGGCCTACGAG.